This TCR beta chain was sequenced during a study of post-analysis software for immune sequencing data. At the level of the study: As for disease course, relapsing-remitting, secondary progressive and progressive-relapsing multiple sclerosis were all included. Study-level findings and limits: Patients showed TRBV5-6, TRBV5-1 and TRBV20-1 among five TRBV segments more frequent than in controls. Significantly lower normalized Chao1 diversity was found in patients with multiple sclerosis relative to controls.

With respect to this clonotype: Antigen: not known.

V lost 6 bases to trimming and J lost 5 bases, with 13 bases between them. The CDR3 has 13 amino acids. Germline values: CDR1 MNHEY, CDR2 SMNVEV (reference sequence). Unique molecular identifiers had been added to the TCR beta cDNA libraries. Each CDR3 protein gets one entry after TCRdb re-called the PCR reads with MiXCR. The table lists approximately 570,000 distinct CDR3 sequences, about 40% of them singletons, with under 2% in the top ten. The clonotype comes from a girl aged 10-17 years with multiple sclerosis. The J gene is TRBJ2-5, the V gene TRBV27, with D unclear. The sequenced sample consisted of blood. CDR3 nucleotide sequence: TGTGCCAGCAGCCAAGGTCTCCCCGAGACCCAGTACTTC. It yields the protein CASSQGLPETQYF.